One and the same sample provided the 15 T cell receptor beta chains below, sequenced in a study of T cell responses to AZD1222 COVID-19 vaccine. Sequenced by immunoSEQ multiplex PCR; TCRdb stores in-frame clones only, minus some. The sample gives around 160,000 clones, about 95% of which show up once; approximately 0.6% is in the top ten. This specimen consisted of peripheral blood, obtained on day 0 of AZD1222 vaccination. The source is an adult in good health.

CDR3 amino acids: CASSKGDLMGPSNEKLFF. As DNA, the CDR3 is TGTGCCAGCAGCAAAGGGGATCTGATGGGTCCCTCTAATGAAAAACTGTTTTTT. The chain is built from TRBV9 and TRBJ1-4; tentative D call: TRBD1 (5 bases). The V gene's germline CDR1 is SGDLS and CDR2 YYNGEE. The CDR3 spans 18 residues. V lost 4 bases to trimming and J lost 3 bases, with 22 bases between them.

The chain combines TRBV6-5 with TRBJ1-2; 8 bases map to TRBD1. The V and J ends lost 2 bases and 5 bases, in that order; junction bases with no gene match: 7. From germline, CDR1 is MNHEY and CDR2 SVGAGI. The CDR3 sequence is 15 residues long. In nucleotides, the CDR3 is TGTGCCAGCAGTTACACCTGGACAGGGAAATATGGCTACACCTTC. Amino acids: CASSYTWTGKYGYTF.

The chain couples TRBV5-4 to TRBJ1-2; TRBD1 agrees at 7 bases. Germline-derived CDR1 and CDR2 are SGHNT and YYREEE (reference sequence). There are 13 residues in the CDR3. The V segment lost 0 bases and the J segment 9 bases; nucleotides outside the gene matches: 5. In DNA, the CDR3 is TGTGCCAGCAGCTTGGACAGGGGTTTTAGCTACACCTTC. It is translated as CASSLDRGFSYTF. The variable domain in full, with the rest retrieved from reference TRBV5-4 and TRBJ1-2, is ETGVTQSPTHLIKTRGQQVTLRCSSQSGHNTVSWYQQALGQGPQFIFQYYREEENGRGNFPPRFSGLQFPNYSSELNVNALELDDSALYLCASSLDRGFSYTFGSGTRLTVV.

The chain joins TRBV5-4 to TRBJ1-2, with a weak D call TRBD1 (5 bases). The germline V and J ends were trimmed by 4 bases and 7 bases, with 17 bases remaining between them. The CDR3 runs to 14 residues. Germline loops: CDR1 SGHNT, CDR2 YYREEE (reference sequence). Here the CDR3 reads CASSVGGFVRGYTF. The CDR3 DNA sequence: TGTGCCAGCAGCGTGGGGGGTTTTGTTCGTGGCTACACCTTC. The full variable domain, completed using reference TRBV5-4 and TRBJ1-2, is ETGVTQSPTHLIKTRGQQVTLRCSSQSGHNTVSWYQQALGQGPQFIFQYYREEENGRGNFPPRFSGLQFPNYSSELNVNALELDDSALYLCASSVGGFVRGYTFGSGTRLTVV.

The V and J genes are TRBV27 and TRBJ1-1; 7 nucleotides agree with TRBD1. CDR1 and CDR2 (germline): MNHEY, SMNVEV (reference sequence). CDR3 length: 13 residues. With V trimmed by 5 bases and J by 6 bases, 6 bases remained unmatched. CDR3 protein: CASSLHRGAEAFF. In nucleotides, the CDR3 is TGTGCCAGCAGTCTACACAGGGGCGCTGAAGCTTTCTTT.

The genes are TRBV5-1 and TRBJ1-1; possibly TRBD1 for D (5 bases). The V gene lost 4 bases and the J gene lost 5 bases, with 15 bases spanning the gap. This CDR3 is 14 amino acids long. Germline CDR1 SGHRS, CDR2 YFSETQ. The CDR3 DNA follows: TGCGCCAGCAGCGAGGTCGGGGGTGTGACTGAAGCTTTCTTT. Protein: CASSEVGGVTEAFF.

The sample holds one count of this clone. This CDR3 is CATSSSPGSHYGYTF. The CDR3 coding sequence is TGTGCCACCAGCAGTTCCCCCGGGTCTCACTATGGCTACACCTTC. The V gene is TRBV15, the J gene TRBJ1-2; unclear D gene. Trimming pared 3 bases from V and 3 bases from J, leaving 14 bases between. From germline, CDR1 is LNHNV and CDR2 YYDKDF (reference sequence). This CDR3 region has 15 residues.

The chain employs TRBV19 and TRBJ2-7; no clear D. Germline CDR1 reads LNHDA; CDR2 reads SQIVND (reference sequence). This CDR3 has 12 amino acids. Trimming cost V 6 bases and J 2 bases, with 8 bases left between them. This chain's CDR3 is CASSTDPYEQYF. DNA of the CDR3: TGTGCCAGTAGCACAGACCCCTACGAGCAGTACTTC.

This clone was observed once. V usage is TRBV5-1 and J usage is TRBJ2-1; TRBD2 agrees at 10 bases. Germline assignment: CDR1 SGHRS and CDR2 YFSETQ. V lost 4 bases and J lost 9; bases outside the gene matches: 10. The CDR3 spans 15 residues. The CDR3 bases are TGCGCCAGCAGCCCGACCCTAGCGGGAGTAAGTGAGCAGTTCTTC. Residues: CASSPTLAGVSEQFF.

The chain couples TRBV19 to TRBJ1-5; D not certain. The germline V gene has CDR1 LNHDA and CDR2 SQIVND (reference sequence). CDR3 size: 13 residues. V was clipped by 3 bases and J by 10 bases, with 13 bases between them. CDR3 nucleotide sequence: TGTGCCAGTAGTATGGGTGTAGTGGGACCCCAGCATTTT. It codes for CASSMGVVGPQHF.

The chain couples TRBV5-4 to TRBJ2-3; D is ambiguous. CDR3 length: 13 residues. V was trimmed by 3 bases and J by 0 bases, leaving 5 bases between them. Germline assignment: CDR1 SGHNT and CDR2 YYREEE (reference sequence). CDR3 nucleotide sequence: TGTGCCAGCAGCTCCACCAGCACAGATACGCAGTATTTT. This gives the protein CASSSTSTDTQYF.

This chain's CDR3 is CASSLAGLGNQPQHF. DNA of the CDR3: TGTGCCAGCAGCTTAGCAGGGCTTGGCAATCAGCCCCAGCATTTT. The chain is built from TRBV7-2 and TRBJ1-5; D ambiguous. With 0 bases removed from V and 2 bases from J, the gap between germline ends came to 8 bases. CDR3 length equals 15 residues. CDR1 is SGHTA, CDR2 FQGNSA, per germline.

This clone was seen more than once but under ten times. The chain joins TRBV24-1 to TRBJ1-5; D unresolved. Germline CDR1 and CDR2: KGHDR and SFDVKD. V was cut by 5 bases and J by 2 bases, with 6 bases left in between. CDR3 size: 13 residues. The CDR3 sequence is CATSGRGNQPQHF. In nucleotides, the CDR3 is TGTGCCACCAGTGGAAGGGGCAATCAGCCCCAGCATTTT.

The CDR3 nucleotides are TGTGCCTGCCCACTACGAGGTCAGAACTATGGCTACACCTTC. Translation gives CACPLRGQNYGYTF. This chain links TRBV30 with TRBJ1-2; D is unclear. The CDR3 is made up of 14 amino acids. Trimming stripped 6 bases from V and 2 bases from J, with 16 bases between. CDR1 is GTSNPN, CDR2 SVGIG, per germline (reference sequence).

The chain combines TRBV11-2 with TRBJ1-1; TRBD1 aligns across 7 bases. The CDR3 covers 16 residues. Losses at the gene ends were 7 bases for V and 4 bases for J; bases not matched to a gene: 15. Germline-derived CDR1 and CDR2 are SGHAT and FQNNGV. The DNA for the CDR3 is TGTGCCAGCATCCCTCCCCAGGGCCACAGGGGCACTGAAGCTTTCTTT. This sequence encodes CASIPPQGHRGTEAFF. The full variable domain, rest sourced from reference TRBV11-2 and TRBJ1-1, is EAGVAQSPRYKIIEKRQSVAFWCNPISGHATLYWYQQILGQGPKLLIQFQNNGVVDDSQLPKDRFSAERLKGVDSTLKIQPAKLEDSAVYLCASIPPQGHRGTEAFFGQGTRLTVV.